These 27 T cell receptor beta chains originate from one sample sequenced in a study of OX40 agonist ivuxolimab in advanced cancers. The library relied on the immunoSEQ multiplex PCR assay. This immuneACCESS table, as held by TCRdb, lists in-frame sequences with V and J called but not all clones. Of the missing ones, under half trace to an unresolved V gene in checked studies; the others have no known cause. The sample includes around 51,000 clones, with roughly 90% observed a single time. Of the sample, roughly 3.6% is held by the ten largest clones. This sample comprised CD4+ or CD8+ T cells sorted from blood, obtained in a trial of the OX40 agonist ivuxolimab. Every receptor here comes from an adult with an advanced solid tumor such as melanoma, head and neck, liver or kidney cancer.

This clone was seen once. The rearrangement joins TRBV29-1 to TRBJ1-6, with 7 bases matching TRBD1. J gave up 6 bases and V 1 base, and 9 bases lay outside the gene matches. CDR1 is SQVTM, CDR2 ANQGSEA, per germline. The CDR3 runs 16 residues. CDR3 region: CSVEVTGEGLNSPLHF. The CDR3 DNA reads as TGCAGCGTTGAAGTCACAGGGGAAGGCCTTAATTCACCCCTCCACTTT.

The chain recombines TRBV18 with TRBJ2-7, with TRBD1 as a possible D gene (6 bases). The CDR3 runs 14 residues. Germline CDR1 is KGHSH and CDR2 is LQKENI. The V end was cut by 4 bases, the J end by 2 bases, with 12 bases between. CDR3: CASSLPDRTYEQYF. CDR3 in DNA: TGTGCCAGCTCACTCCCGGACAGAACCTACGAGCAGTACTTC.

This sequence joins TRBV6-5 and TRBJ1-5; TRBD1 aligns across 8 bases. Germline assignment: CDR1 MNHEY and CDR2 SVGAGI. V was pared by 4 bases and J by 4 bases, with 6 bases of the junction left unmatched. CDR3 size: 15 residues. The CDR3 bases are TGTGCCAGCAGTTTGGATACAGGGGGAAATCAGCCCCAGCATTTT. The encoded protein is CASSLDTGGNQPQHF.

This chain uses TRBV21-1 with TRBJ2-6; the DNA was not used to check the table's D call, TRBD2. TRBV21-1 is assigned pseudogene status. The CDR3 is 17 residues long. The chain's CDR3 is CASSKAPRGTGANVLTF. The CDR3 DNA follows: TGTGCCAGCAGCAAAGCGCCCCGGGGGACTGGGGCCAACGTCCTGACTTTC.

The CDR3 DNA sequence: TGTGCCAGTCCCATTGGGACAGGGAAAGAGAGCTCTGGAAACACCATATATTTT. It specifies CASPIGTGKESSGNTIYF. The rearrangement links TRBV21-1 to TRBJ1-3; the table's D call, TRBD1, has no DNA check behind it. TRBV21-1 is recorded as a pseudogene. The CDR3 is made up of 18 amino acids.

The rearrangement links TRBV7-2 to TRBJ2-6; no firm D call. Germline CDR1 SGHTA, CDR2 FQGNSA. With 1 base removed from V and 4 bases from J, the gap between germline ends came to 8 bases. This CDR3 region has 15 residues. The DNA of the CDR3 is TGTGCCAGCAGCTTAGTACCGGCAGGGGCCAACGTCCTGACTTTC. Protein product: CASSLVPAGANVLTF.

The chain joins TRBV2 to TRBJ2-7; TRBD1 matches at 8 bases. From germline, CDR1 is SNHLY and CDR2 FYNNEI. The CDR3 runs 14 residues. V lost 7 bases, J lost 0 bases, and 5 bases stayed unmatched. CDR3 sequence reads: CASNRDRSSYEQYF. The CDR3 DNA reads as TGTGCCAGCAATCGGGACAGGAGCTCCTACGAGCAGTACTTC.

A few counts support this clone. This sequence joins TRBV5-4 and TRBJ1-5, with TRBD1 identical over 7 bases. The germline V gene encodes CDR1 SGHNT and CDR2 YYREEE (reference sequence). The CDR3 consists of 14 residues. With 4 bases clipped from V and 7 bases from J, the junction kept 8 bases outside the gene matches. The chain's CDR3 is CASSLQGGGQPQHF. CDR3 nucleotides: TGTGCCAGCAGCCTGCAAGGGGGCGGCCAGCCCCAGCATTTT.

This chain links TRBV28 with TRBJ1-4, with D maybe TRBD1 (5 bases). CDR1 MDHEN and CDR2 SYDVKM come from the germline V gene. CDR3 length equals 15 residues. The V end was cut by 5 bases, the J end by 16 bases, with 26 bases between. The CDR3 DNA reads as TGTGCCAGCAGTCCCCCTACGAGGAAGCGGGGGTATCAGTTTTTT. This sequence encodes CASSPPTRKRGYQFF.

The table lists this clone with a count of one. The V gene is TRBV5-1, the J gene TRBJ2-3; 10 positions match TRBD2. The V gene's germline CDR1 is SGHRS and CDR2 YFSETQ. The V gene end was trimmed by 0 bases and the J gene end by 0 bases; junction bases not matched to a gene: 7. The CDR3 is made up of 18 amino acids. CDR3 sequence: CASSLEPSGGFSTDTQYF. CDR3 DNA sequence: TGCGCCAGCAGCTTGGAGCCTAGCGGGGGCTTTAGCACAGATACGCAGTATTTT. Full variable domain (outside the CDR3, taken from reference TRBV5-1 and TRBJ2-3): KAGVTQTPRYLIKTRGQQVTLSCSPISGHRSVSWYQQTPGQGLQFLFEYFSETQRNKGNFPGRFSGRQFSNSRSEMNVSTLELGDSALYLCASSLEPSGGFSTDTQYFGPGTRLTVL.

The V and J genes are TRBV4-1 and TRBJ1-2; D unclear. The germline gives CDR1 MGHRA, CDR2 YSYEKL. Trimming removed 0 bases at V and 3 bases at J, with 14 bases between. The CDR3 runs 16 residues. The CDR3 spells CASSQDLGRFDYGYTF. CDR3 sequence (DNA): TGCGCCAGCAGCCAAGATCTCGGTAGGTTCGACTATGGCTACACCTTC.

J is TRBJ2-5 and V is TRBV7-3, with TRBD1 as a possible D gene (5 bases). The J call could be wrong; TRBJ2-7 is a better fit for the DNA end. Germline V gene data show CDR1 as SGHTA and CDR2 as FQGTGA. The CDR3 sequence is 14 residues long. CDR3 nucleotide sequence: TGTGCCAGCAGCAGAGACAGCCTCTCCTACGAGCAGTACTTC. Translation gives CASSRDSLSYEQYF.

CDR3 sequence reads: CASSITSQIYSSQPQHF. CDR3 sequence (DNA): TGTGCCAGTAGTATTACCTCACAGATCTATTCTAGTCAGCCCCAGCATTTT. The rearrangement uses TRBV19 and TRBJ1-5; D gene ambiguous. Germline V gene sequence: CDR1 LNHDA, CDR2 SQIVND (reference sequence). Trimming shortened V by 3 bases and J by 6 bases, and 21 bases separated the two germline ends. The CDR3 totals 17 residues. The full variable domain, in which reference TRBV19 and TRBJ1-5 provide the parts outside the CDR3, is DGGITQSPKYLFRKEGQNVTLSCEQNLNHDAMYWYRQDPGQGLRLIYYSQIVNDFQKGDIAEGYSVSREKKESFPLTVTSAQKNPTAFYLCASSITSQIYSSQPQHFGDGTRLSIL.

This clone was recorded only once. Here the CDR3 reads CASSMGSTGELFF. The CDR3 nucleotides are TGTGCCAGCAGTATGGGGAGCACCGGGGAGCTGTTTTTT. V and J are TRBV6-1 and TRBJ2-2; D may be TRBD2 (5 bases). CDR3 length: 13 residues. Germline CDR1 reads MNHNS; CDR2 reads SASEGT. V was trimmed by 5 bases and J by 4 bases, leaving 8 bases between them.

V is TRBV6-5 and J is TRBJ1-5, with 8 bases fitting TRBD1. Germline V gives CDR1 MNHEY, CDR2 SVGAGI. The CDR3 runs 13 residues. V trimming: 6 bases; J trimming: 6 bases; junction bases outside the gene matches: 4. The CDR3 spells CASRTGVGQPQHF. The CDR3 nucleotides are TGTGCCAGCAGGACAGGGGTCGGTCAGCCCCAGCATTTT.

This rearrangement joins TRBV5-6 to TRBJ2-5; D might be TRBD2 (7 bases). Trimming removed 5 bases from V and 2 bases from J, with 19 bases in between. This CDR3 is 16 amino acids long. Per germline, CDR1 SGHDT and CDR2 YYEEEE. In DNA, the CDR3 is TGTGCCAGCAGGGGGATGGGGCGGGGGCCGCAAGAGACCCAGTACTTC. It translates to CASRGMGRGPQETQYF.

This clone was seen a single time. The DNA for the CDR3 is TGTGCCAGCAGGCAGCCCCCCGGGAACACTGAAGCTTTCTTT. Encoded protein: CASRQPPGNTEAFF. This chain connects TRBV27 to TRBJ1-1, with D unresolved. V lost 6 bases, J lost 1 base, and 12 bases lay in between. Per germline, CDR1 MNHEY and CDR2 SMNVEV (reference sequence). The CDR3 consists of 14 residues.

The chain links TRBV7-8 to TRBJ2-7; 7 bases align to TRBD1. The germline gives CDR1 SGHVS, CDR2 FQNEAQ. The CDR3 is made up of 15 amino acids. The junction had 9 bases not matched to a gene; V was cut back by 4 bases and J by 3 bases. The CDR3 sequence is CASSSRTGPNYEQYF. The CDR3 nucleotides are TGTGCCAGCAGCTCGAGGACAGGCCCTAACTACGAGCAGTACTTC.

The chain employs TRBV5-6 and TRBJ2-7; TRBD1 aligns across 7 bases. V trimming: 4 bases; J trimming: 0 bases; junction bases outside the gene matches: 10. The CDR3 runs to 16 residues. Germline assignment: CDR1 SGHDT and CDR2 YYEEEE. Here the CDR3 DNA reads TGTGCCAGCAGCATCTCCAGGGGGTCCCTCTCCTACGAGCAGTACTTC. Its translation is CASSISRGSLSYEQYF.

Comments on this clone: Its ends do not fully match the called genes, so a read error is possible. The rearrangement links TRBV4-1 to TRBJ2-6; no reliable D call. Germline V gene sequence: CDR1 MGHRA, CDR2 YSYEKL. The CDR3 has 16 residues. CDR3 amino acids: CASSQPDISGANVLTF. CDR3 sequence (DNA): TGCGCCAGCAGCCAACCCGATATCTCTGGTGCCAACGTCCTGACTTTC.

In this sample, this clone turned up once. The CDR3 DNA reads TGCGCCAGCAGCACGGGACAGGGGACCTATAATTCACCCCTCCACTTT. This gives the protein CASSTGQGTYNSPLHF. The rearrangement joins TRBV5-1 to TRBJ1-6, with 10 bases fitting TRBD1. The CDR3 sequence is 16 residues long. Germline lookup yields CDR1 SGHRS and CDR2 YFSETQ. V lost 4 bases and J lost 2; bases outside the gene matches: 3. The full variable domain, in which reference TRBV5-1 and TRBJ1-6 provide the parts outside the CDR3, is KAGVTQTPRYLIKTRGQQVTLSCSPISGHRSVSWYQQTPGQGLQFLFEYFSETQRNKGNFPGRFSGRQFSNSRSEMNVSTLELGDSALYLCASSTGQGTYNSPLHFGNGTRLTVT.

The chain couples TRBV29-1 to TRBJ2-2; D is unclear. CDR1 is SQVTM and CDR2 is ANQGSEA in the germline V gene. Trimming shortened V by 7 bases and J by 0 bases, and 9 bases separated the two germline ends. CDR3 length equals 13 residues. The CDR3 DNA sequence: TGCAGCGGGGCCACCTCGAACACCGGGGAGCTGTTTTTT. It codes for CSGATSNTGELFF.

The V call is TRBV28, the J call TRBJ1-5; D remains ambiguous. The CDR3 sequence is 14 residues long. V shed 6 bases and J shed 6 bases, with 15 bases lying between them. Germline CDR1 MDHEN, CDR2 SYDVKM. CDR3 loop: CASSRNLRVQPQHF. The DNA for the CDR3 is TGTGCCAGCAGCCGGAACCTTCGGGTTCAGCCCCAGCATTTT.

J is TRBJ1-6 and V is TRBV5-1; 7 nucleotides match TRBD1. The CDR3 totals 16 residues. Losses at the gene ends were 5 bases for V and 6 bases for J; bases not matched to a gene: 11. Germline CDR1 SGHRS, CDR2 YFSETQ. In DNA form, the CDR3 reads TGCGCCAGCAGACTGGAATTAGGGGGCGTTAATTCACCCCTCCACTTT. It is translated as CASRLELGGVNSPLHF.

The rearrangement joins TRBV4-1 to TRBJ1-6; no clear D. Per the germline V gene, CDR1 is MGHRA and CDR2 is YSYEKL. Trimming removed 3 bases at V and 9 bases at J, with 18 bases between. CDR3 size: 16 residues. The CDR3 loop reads CASSQVVRAWASPLHF. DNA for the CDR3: TGCGCCAGCAGCCAGGTGGTGAGGGCCTGGGCTTCACCCCTCCACTTT.

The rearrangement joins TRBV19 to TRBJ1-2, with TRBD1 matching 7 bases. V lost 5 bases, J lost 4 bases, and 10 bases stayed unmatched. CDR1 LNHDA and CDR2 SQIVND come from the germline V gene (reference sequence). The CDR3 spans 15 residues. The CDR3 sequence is CASSLRSTGSYGYTF. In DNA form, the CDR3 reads TGTGCCAGTAGTTTACGCTCGACAGGGTCCTATGGCTACACCTTC.

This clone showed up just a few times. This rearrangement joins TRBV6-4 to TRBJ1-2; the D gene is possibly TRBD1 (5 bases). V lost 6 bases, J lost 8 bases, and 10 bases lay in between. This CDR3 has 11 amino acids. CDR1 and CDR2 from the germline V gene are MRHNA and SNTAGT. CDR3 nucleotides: TGTGCCAGCAGGGACATTGGGGGCTACACCTTC. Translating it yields CASRDIGGYTF.